The 32 T cell receptor beta chains below come from one sample, sequenced in a study of T-cell reconstitution after alpha-beta-depleted transplantation in children. TCRbeta library construction was performed incorporating unique molecular identifiers. TCRdb analysed the PCR reads with MiXCR anew, one entry per CDR3 protein. This repertoire shows some 300,000 distinct CDR3 sequences, about a tenth found once; its top ten account for 2% to 3%. The material was PBMCs from the stem cell graft donor, obtained from the stem cell graft. The receptor set was obtained from a human donor who donated a stem cell graft to a child with acute lymphoblastic leukemia.

At least ten counts were recorded for this clonotype. This sequence joins TRBV12-3 or TRBV12-4 and TRBJ2-5, with TRBD1 matching over 9 bases. This CDR3 spans 14 amino acids. The junction had 4 bases not matched to a gene; V was cut back by 3 bases and J by 5 bases. In nucleotides, the CDR3 is TGTGCCAGCAGTTTTACAGGGGGCGAGGAGACCCAGTACTTC. Translation: CASSFTGGEETQYF.

The sample holds a few counts of this clonotype. The gene calls are TRBV7-2 and TRBJ1-1; D ambiguous. The CDR3 extends over 16 amino acids. CDR1 is SGHTA and CDR2 is FQGNSA in the germline V gene. Trimming cost V 2 bases and J 4 bases, with 17 bases left between them. CDR3 DNA sequence: TGTGCCAGCAGCTTATGGGCCAGCATGGGCGGCACTGAAGCTTTCTTT. Translated, it gives CASSLWASMGGTEAFF.

The table lists this clonotype with many counts. This chain links TRBV2 with TRBJ2-1; 13 bases fit TRBD2. The CDR3 length is 17 residues. The germline V gene encodes CDR1 SNHLY and CDR2 FYNNEI. V shed 1 base and J 7 bases; nucleotides not matched to a gene: 7. The CDR3, as DNA: TGTGCCAGCAGTGAAGAACTAGCGGGAGGGCCGGTGAATGAGCAGTTCTTC. Its translation is CASSEELAGGPVNEQFF.

The genes are TRBV3-1 and TRBJ1-1; tentatively, D is TRBD1 (5 bases). Germline CDR1 and CDR2: LGHDT and YNNKEL (reference sequence). This CDR3 contains 18 residues. Between the trimmed V and J ends, which lost 0 bases and 1 base, there was a span of 18 bases. The CDR3 DNA reads as TGTGCCAGCAGCCAAGAGGTAGGGGCAGGACGGCCGAACACTGAAGCTTTCTTT. It translates to CASSQEVGAGRPNTEAFF.

CDR3 in amino acids: CASSSAGTGALEQYF. The CDR3 bases are TGTGCCAGCAGCTCTGCCGGGACAGGGGCTTTGGAGCAGTACTTC. V is TRBV7-2 and J is TRBJ2-7; 10 nucleotides align to TRBD1. The length of the CDR3 is 15 residues. The germline V gene has CDR1 SGHTA and CDR2 FQGNSA. V was pared by 4 bases and J by 7 bases, with 10 bases of the junction left unmatched.

The chain links TRBV6-1 to TRBJ2-7, with 12 positions matching TRBD1. Germline values: CDR1 MNHNS, CDR2 SASEGT. The length of the CDR3 is 17 residues. Trimming cost V 6 bases and J 0 bases; bases outside gene matches: 9. The CDR3 DNA sequence: TGTGCCAGCAGCCCCGGGACAGGGGGCTTGAGCTCCTACGAGCAGTACTTC. This sequence encodes CASSPGTGGLSSYEQYF.

The chain carries TRBV20-1 and TRBJ2-4; D gene uncertain. Trimming took off 1 base at V and 0 bases at J, with 4 bases between the two ends. The CDR3 has 13 amino acids. Germline V gene lookup returns CDR1 DFQATT and CDR2 SNEGSKA (reference sequence). Written as DNA, the CDR3 is TGCAGTGCTAGAGGGGAAGCCAAAAACATTCAGTACTTC. This codes for CSARGEAKNIQYF.

The chain links TRBV7-8 to TRBJ2-1; 9 bases are a match to TRBD2. Germline V gene sequence: CDR1 SGHVS, CDR2 FQNEAQ. The CDR3 sequence is 14 residues long. Trimming removed 4 bases from V and 9 bases from J; junction bases left unmatched: 7. The CDR3 nucleotides read TGTGCCAGCAGCTCCATAGCGGGAGTAGCTGAGCAGTTCTTC. This translates into CASSSIAGVAEQFF.

The rearrangement joins TRBV5-5 to TRBJ2-5; no clear D gene. V was shortened by 1 base and J by 5 bases, with 9 bases between the two germline ends. The CDR3 runs 13 residues. In germline, CDR1 is SGHKS, CDR2 YYEKEE (reference sequence). CDR3 protein: CASSLRVSETQYF. The CDR3 bases are TGTGCCAGCAGCTTGCGAGTTTCGGAGACCCAGTACTTC. The full variable domain, rest sourced from reference TRBV5-5 and TRBJ2-5, is DAGVTQSPTHLIKTRGQQVTLRCSPISGHKSVSWYQQVLGQGPQFIFQYYEKEERGRGNFPDRFSARQFPNYSSELNVNALLLGDSALYLCASSLRVSETQYFGPGTRLLVL.

This clonotype occurred many times. This chain uses TRBV10-3 with TRBJ2-2, with TRBD2 matching 8 bases. The CDR3 length is 14 residues. With 3 bases clipped from V and 4 bases from J, the junction kept 1 base outside the gene matches. Germline V gene sequence: CDR1 ENHRY, CDR2 SYGVKD. In nucleotides, the CDR3 is TGTGCCATCAGTGATGGGACTAGCACCGGGGAGCTGTTTTTT. Its protein product is CAISDGTSTGELFF.

This clonotype occurred a few times. The chain employs TRBV20-1 and TRBJ1-6; D is perhaps TRBD1 (5 bases). Germline loops: CDR1 DFQATT, CDR2 SNEGSKA (reference sequence). Trimming took off 6 bases at V and 0 bases at J, with 15 bases between the two ends. CDR3 size: 16 residues. CDR3 sequence: CSARSRESSYNSPLHF. The CDR3 DNA reads as TGCAGTGCGCGATCCAGGGAAAGCTCCTATAATTCACCCCTCCACTTT.

This clonotype was detected once. V gene TRBV7-3 combines with J gene TRBJ2-2, with TRBD2 as a possible D gene (5 bases). The CDR3 sequence is 17 residues long. Germline V gene lookup returns CDR1 SGHTA and CDR2 FQGTGA. Trimming stripped 6 bases from V and 1 base from J, with 18 bases between. This CDR3 reads CASSSQRPGVNTGELFF. The CDR3, as DNA: TGTGCCAGCAGTTCCCAAAGGCCCGGGGTGAACACCGGGGAGCTGTTTTTT.

There are a few counts of this clonotype. The chain links TRBV6-5 to TRBJ2-1; D gene unclear. Trimming took off 5 bases at V and 2 bases at J, with 10 bases between the two ends. This CDR3 has 14 residues. Germline assignment: CDR1 MNHEY and CDR2 SVGAGI. The CDR3 DNA is TGTGCCAGCAGTGCTCGAGGAGCCTACAATGAGCAGTTCTTC. It is translated as CASSARGAYNEQFF.

This chain uses TRBV12-3 or TRBV12-4 with TRBJ2-1, with 10 bases fitting TRBD1. Trimming at V came to 2 bases and at J to 8 bases, leaving 6 bases not matched to a gene. CDR3 size: 15 residues. The CDR3 here is CASSLPGTGDHEQFF. The CDR3, as DNA: TGTGCCAGCAGTTTACCCGGGACAGGGGACCATGAGCAGTTCTTC.

The CDR3 nucleotides read TGTGCCAGCAGCTTGCGTCTAGCGGGGGCCCACACAGATACGCAGTATTTT. Translating gives CASSLRLAGAHTDTQYF. The chain uses TRBV5-6 and TRBJ2-3; 10 nucleotides agree with TRBD2. The length of the CDR3 is 17 residues. V lost 1 base, J lost 2 bases, and 7 bases stayed unmatched. From germline, CDR1 is SGHDT and CDR2 YYEEEE. The full variable domain, with the rest looked up from reference TRBV5-6 and TRBJ2-3, is DAGVTQSPTHLIKTRGQQVTLRCSPKSGHDTVSWYQQALGQGPQFIFQYYEEEERQRGNFPDRFSGHQFPNYSSELNVNALLLGDSALYLCASSLRLAGAHTDTQYFGPGTRLTVL.

With respect to this clonotype: A read error is possible here, since a much larger clone lies one base away. This chain connects TRBV10-3 to TRBJ2-3; D is ambiguous. CDR3 size: 12 residues. The germline CDR1 and CDR2 sequences are ENHRY and SYGVKD. The CDR3 protein is CAITERTDTQYF. The CDR3 region has the DNA TGTGCCATCACTGAGAGGACGGATACGCAGTATTTT.

This clonotype has only a few counts. The J gene is TRBJ2-3, the V gene TRBV7-9, with 8 bases fitting TRBD2. This CDR3 is built from 17 residues. Trimming took 5 bases from V and 0 from J; bases not matched to a gene: 10. From germline, CDR1 is SEHNR and CDR2 FQNEAQ (reference sequence). The CDR3, as DNA: TGTGCCAGCAGCCCATCCCCGACTAGCGCCAGCACAGATACGCAGTATTTT. Amino acids: CASSPSPTSASTDTQYF.

The CDR3 DNA follows: TGTGCCAGCAGTCGCGGGACAGGGGTCTTCACCGGGGAGCTGTTTTTT. Its translation is CASSRGTGVFTGELFF. V and J are TRBV27 and TRBJ2-2; 10 bases fit TRBD1. Germline lookup yields CDR1 MNHEY and CDR2 SMNVEV (reference sequence). The CDR3 runs 16 residues. The junction had 7 bases not matched to a gene; V was cut back by 5 bases and J by 4 bases.

This chain links TRBV7-2 with TRBJ1-2, with 8 bases aligning to TRBD1. V lost 5 bases and J lost 3; bases outside the gene matches: 5. This CDR3 is 14 amino acids long. In germline, CDR1 is SGHTA, CDR2 FQGNSA. In DNA, the CDR3 is TGTGCCAGCAGCCCCCTGGACAGGGACTATGGCTACACCTTC. Its protein is CASSPLDRDYGYTF. Full variable domain (remainder filled in from reference TRBV7-2 and TRBJ1-2): GAGVSQSPSNKVTEKGKDVELRCDPISGHTALYWYRQSLGQGLEFLIYFQGNSAPDKSGLPSDRFSAERTGGSVSTLTIQRTQQEDSAVYLCASSPLDRDYGYTFGSGTRLTVV.

In regard to this clonotype: A much larger clone differs by one base, so this may be a read error. The CDR3 spells CASSLPGETQYF. In DNA form, the CDR3 reads TGTGCCAGCAGCTTACCAGGGGAGACCCAGTACTTC. This rearrangement joins TRBV7-9 to TRBJ2-5, with D perhaps TRBD1 (5 bases). Trimming took 2 bases from V and 5 from J, leaving 6 bases between them. CDR3 size: 12 residues. Looked up from germline, CDR1 is SEHNR and CDR2 is FQNEAQ (reference sequence).

This clonotype came up a few times. The gene calls are TRBV7-2 and TRBJ2-7; TRBD2 might be the D (6 bases). CDR1 is SGHTA and CDR2 is FQGNSA in the germline V gene. Trimming shortened V by 0 bases and J by 6 bases, and 9 bases separated the two germline ends. The CDR3 extends over 13 amino acids. CDR3 bases: TGTGCCAGCAGCTTAGCATGGAGGGCCGAGCAGTACTTC. Its translation is CASSLAWRAEQYF.

Only a few counts were recorded for this clonotype. The rearrangement joins TRBV10-3 to TRBJ2-3; D might be TRBD2 (5 bases). Trimming removed 3 bases from V and 4 bases from J, with 17 bases in between. Germline V gives CDR1 ENHRY, CDR2 SYGVKD. The CDR3 consists of 16 residues. Here the CDR3 DNA reads TGTGCCATCAGTGATGCGGCTAGCCCACGGGCAGATACGCAGTATTTT. This gives the protein CAISDAASPRADTQYF.

This clonotype has just a few counts. This chain uses TRBV5-1 with TRBJ1-5; D gene uncertain. The V gene's germline CDR1 is SGHRS and CDR2 YFSETQ. V gave up 0 bases and J gave up 2 bases, with 9 bases separating them. The CDR3 length is 15 residues. CDR3 residues: CASSLDWGGNQPQHF. The CDR3 nucleotides read TGCGCCAGCAGCTTGGACTGGGGTGGCAATCAGCCCCAGCATTTT.

The rearrangement uses TRBV6-2 or TRBV6-3 and TRBJ2-1; D not certain. The length of the CDR3 is 12 residues. Germline V lookup: CDR1 MNHEY, CDR2 SVGEGT. V was shortened by 4 bases and J by 8 bases, with 9 bases between the two germline ends. CDR3 bases: TGTGCCAGCAGTTCCGTAGGCGATGAGCAGTTCTTC. Translating gives CASSSVGDEQFF.

This clonotype was seen many times. This chain uses TRBV6-5 with TRBJ1-1; the match to TRBD1 covers 8 bases. CDR1 is MNHEY and CDR2 is SVGAGI in the germline V gene. The CDR3 sequence is 13 residues long. V was clipped by 2 bases and J by 9 bases; unmatched bases: 5. The CDR3 DNA follows: TGTGCCAGCAGTTACGATCGACAGGGGCAAGCTTTCTTT. Translation: CASSYDRQGQAFF.

This clonotype showed up just a few times. This sequence joins TRBV7-9 and TRBJ2-5; D possibly corresponds to TRBD2 (5 bases). The ends were cut back, 8 bases at V and 4 bases at J, with 14 bases in the middle. This CDR3 is 13 amino acids long. Germline V CDR1 and CDR2: SEHNR, FQNEAQ (reference sequence). The CDR3 spells CASGPLGVETQYF. DNA of the CDR3: TGTGCCAGCGGCCCCCTGGGAGTAGAGACCCAGTACTTC.

This clonotype was found a few times. J is TRBJ2-3 and V is TRBV20-1, with D possibly TRBD2 on 6 matching bases. Germline CDR1 is DFQATT and CDR2 is SNEGSKA (reference sequence). V lost 2 bases to trimming and J lost 0 bases, with 9 bases between them. CDR3 length: 14 amino acids. The CDR3 nucleotides are TGCAGTGCTAGACTAGCGCCTAGCACAGATACGCAGTATTTT. Its protein product is CSARLAPSTDTQYF.

A few counts support this clonotype. The chain links TRBV5-1 to TRBJ1-4; the D gene is possibly TRBD1 (6 bases). The V gene lost 7 bases and the J gene lost 4 bases, with 17 bases spanning the gap. Germline assignment: CDR1 SGHRS and CDR2 YFSETQ. This CDR3 has 15 amino acids. The CDR3 DNA follows: TGCGCCAGCCAGCGAAACAGGGACGGTAATGAAAAACTGTTTTTT. Its translation: CASQRNRDGNEKLFF.

The V and J genes are TRBV4-1 and TRBJ2-7; 9 positions match TRBD1. This CDR3 contains 16 residues. J was trimmed by 1 base and V by 4 bases; bases with no gene match: 8. CDR1 MGHRA and CDR2 YSYEKL come from the germline V gene. In DNA, the CDR3 is TGCGCCAGCAGCCTTACTCCGGGACAGGGTTCCTACGAGCAGTACTTC. Protein: CASSLTPGQGSYEQYF.

The V and J genes are TRBV7-2 and TRBJ2-7; 9 nucleotides align to TRBD1. CDR3 length equals 17 residues. Germline V CDR1 and CDR2: SGHTA, FQGNSA. With V trimmed by 2 bases and J by 2 bases, 10 bases remained unmatched. In DNA, the CDR3 is TGTGCCAGCAGCTTAAGGGGTCGGGACAGGGTTCCCTACGAGCAGTACTTC. Protein sequence: CASSLRGRDRVPYEQYF.

This clonotype was counted a few times. The chain combines TRBV5-1 with TRBJ2-2, with 11 bases matching TRBD2. The length of the CDR3 is 16 residues. Germline CDR1 is SGHRS and CDR2 is YFSETQ. The junction had 3 bases not matched to a gene; V was cut back by 3 bases and J by 2 bases. The CDR3 bases are TGCGCCAGCAGCTGGAGACTAGCGGGAAACACCGGGGAGCTGTTTTTT. This sequence encodes CASSWRLAGNTGELFF.

This clonotype has at least ten counts. The rearrangement joins TRBV4-3 to TRBJ2-1; D might be TRBD1 or TRBD2, each matching 5 bases. This CDR3 has 15 residues. Trimming took 1 base from V and 3 from J, leaving 10 bases between them. Germline CDR1 reads LGHNA; CDR2 reads YSLEER. CDR3 DNA sequence: TGCGCCAGCAGCCAAGGTGGGACGGTCTACAATGAGCAGTTCTTC. It encodes CASSQGGTVYNEQFF.